This TCR beta chain was sequenced in a study of T cell responses to AZD1222 COVID-19 vaccine. This CDR3 contains 15 residues. Trimming took off 7 bases at V and 6 bases at J, with 19 bases between the two ends. Germline V gene data show CDR1 as MNHNY and CDR2 as SVGAGI (reference sequence). Measured with immunoSEQ multiplex PCR; TCRdb has only the in-frame clones, and not every one. The sample lists over 140,000 clones, more than 85% occurring once. Comment on this clone: Its target is not known.

Study results and limitations: Samples come after the peak T cell response, not at day 14. Among the donors, most were white British and more were female, and clonal diversity was possibly underestimated. Spike-specific TCR repertoires showed rising breadth and depth after two AZD1222 doses. Close to half of spike-specific TCRs reportedly recognize unmutated variant regions.

The material was peripheral blood, obtained 28 days after the second AZD1222 dose. The TCR was taken from an adult who received the AZD1222 COVID-19 vaccine. The chain uses TRBV6-6 and TRBJ2-1, with D tentatively TRBD1 (5 bases). The CDR3 DNA reads as TGTGCCAGCAACTCGGGCAGGGTCGGGCTCAATGAGCAGTTCTTC. Its protein product is CASNSGRVGLNEQFF.